This paragraph covers one T cell receptor beta chain sequence. These data come from a study of blood T cells in healthy people across ages. Study information: Template switching captured about one barcoded beta molecule per two T cells.

Alongside a J-beta primer mix, a sample-barcoded 5' primer served in a second PCR lasting roughly 7 to 11 cycles. TCRdb reanalysed the 5' RACE reads using MiXCR and keeps one entry per CDR3 protein. Of approximately 850,000 distinct CDR3 sequences listed, 44% are singletons. The V gene lost 3 bases and the J gene lost 7 bases, with 6 bases spanning the gap. Germline V gene lookup returns CDR1 SEHNR and CDR2 FQNEAQ (reference sequence). CDR3 length: 11 amino acids. V gene TRBV7-9 combines with J gene TRBJ1-1; D gene uncertain. The clonotype originates from a man in his sixties in good health. Material: blood. The CDR3, as DNA: TGTGCCAGCAGCTTTGACGGTGAAGCTTTCTTT. This translates into CASSFDGEAFF.